This T cell receptor beta chain was documented in a study of T cells in Graves' hyperthyroidism and ophthalmopathy. This clonotype has ten or more counts. Blood from later-ophthalmopathy patients was taken at first hyperthyroidism diagnosis. This sample holds PBMCs from about 9.3 ml fresh peripheral blood. Amplified TCR beta CDR3 regions came from RNA transcripts. First-round RT-PCR of the TCR CDR3 relied on the HTBI primer set. TCRdb reprocessed the multiplex PCR reads via MiXCR and lists one record per CDR3 protein. The sample contains 350,000 to 450,000 distinct CDR3 sequences, 17% of which appear only once. Trimming took 3 bases from V and 5 from J, leaving 8 bases between them. The CDR3 is made up of 13 amino acids. Germline V lookup: CDR1 MNHEY, CDR2 SMNVEV (reference sequence).

This rearrangement joins TRBV27 to TRBJ2-1, with a possible D match to TRBD2 (5 bases). The source of this sequence is a woman in her twenties or thirties with Graves' hyperthyroidism that later progressed to Graves' ophthalmopathy. What was sequenced was blood. The CDR3 region is CASSFTRDNEQFF. In DNA, the CDR3 is TGTGCCAGCAGTTTCACTAGAGACAATGAGCAGTTCTTC.